This is a list of T cell receptor beta chains from one sample in a study of metastatic and nonmetastatic thyroid tumors. TCRdb reprocessed the PCR reads via MiXCR. The sample carries about 64,000 clones, roughly 15% recorded once. Specimen: blood. The receptors come from a male donor with papillary thyroid cancer or a benign thyroid nodule (not recorded which). Some clones in this sample may be carry-over from other donors' samples. The CDR3 runs from the conserved cysteine through the conserved F or W. A D gene is named only where the DNA matches it firmly. Where a row states a size, it is once, few, many or the class of an expanded clone; other rows omit it.

V gene: TRBV6-4; D gene: TRBD1; J gene: TRBJ1-1; clone size: many; CDR3 protein: CASSANPTGGTEAFF; CDR3 DNA: TGTGCCAGCAGCGCCAACCCAACAGGGGGCACTGAAGCTTTCTTT
V gene: TRBV28; D gene: TRBD1; J gene: TRBJ1-6; clone size: many; CDR3 protein: CASSSGQSNNSPLHF; CDR3 DNA: TGTGCCAGCAGTTCGGGACAGTCAAATAATTCACCCCTCCACTTT
V gene: TRBV19; D gene: TRBD1; J gene: TRBJ1-6; clone size: few; CDR3 protein: CASSIGGQGAPLHF; CDR3 DNA: TGTGCCAGTAGTATAGGAGGACAGGGAGCACCCCTCCACTTT
V gene: TRBV6-1; D gene: -; J gene: TRBJ1-1; clone size: few; CDR3 protein: CASTNSGGSGTEAFF; CDR3 DNA: TGTGCCAGCACCAACTCTGGGGGTAGCGGCACTGAAGCTTTCTTT
V gene: TRBV5-5; D gene: -; J gene: TRBJ1-5; clone size: many; CDR3 protein: CASRTTGSSPVEPQHF; CDR3 DNA: TGTGCCAGCAGAACCACAGGAAGTTCGCCAGTTGAGCCCCAGCATTTT
V gene: TRBV12-3/TRBV12-4; D gene: TRBD1; J gene: TRBJ1-4; clone size: many; CDR3 protein: CASRKQGASEKLFF; CDR3 DNA: TGTGCCAGCAGAAAACAGGGGGCGAGTGAAAAACTGTTTTTT
V gene: TRBV12-3/TRBV12-4; D gene: -; J gene: TRBJ1-5; clone size: many; CDR3 protein: CASSNGKQPQHF; CDR3 DNA: TGTGCCAGCTCAAACGGGAAACAGCCCCAGCATTTT
V gene: TRBV6-1; D gene: -; J gene: TRBJ1-2; clone size: few; CDR3 protein: CASTQGSGVGYCYTF; CDR3 DNA: TGTGCCAGCACACAGGGATCAGGGGTCGGCTATTGCTACACCTTC
V gene: TRBV6-4; D gene: -; J gene: TRBJ2-3; clone size: many; CDR3 protein: CASSDSPRRSTDTQYF; CDR3 DNA: TGTGCCAGCAGTGACTCTCCGCGGCGAAGCACAGATACGCAGTATTTT
V gene: TRBV4-1; D gene: TRBD2; J gene: TRBJ2-1; clone size: many; CDR3 protein: CASRHLAGKGNEQFF; CDR3 DNA: TGCGCCAGCAGACACCTAGCGGGTAAGGGCAATGAGCAGTTCTTC
V gene: TRBV5-6; D gene: -; J gene: TRBJ1-2; clone size: -; CDR3 protein: CASRGRTCYTF; CDR3 DNA: TGTGCCAGCAGGGGACGAACTTGCTACACCTTC
V gene: TRBV11-1; D gene: -; J gene: TRBJ2-3; clone size: -; CDR3 protein: CASSVNRPPNTDTQYF; CDR3 DNA: TGTGCCAGCAGCGTGAACCGTCCACCCAACACAGATACGCAGTATTTT
V gene: TRBV12-3/TRBV12-4; D gene: -; J gene: TRBJ1-2; clone size: many; CDR3 protein: CASSPDSYLYGYTF; CDR3 DNA: TGTGCCAGCAGCCCGGACAGCTACCTGTATGGCTACACCTTC
V gene: TRBV7-9; D gene: -; J gene: TRBJ2-5; clone size: -; CDR3 protein: CASSSGVKGEETQYF; CDR3 DNA: TGTGCCAGCAGCTCCGGGGTGAAAGGGGAAGAGACCCAGTACTTC
V gene: TRBV5-1; D gene: -; J gene: TRBJ1-1; clone size: many; CDR3 protein: CASSSTGRRPTEAFF; CDR3 DNA: TGCGCCAGCAGCTCGACGGGACGGAGACCGACTGAAGCTTTCTTT
V gene: TRBV19; D gene: -; J gene: TRBJ1-2; clone size: many; CDR3 protein: CASRSSSRESGYGYTF; CDR3 DNA: TGTGCCAGTAGGTCATCATCCCGGGAATCCGGCTATGGCTACACCTTC
V gene: TRBV11-2; D gene: -; J gene: TRBJ1-1; clone size: -; CDR3 protein: CASSLRLQGGEAFF; CDR3 DNA: TGTGCCAGCAGTCTAAGGCTACAGGGTGGCGAAGCTTTCTTT
V gene: TRBV20-1; D gene: TRBD2; J gene: TRBJ2-3; clone size: many; CDR3 protein: CSRLAGITDTQYF; CDR3 DNA: TGCTCCCGACTAGCGGGGATCACAGATACGCAGTATTTT
V gene: TRBV5-1; D gene: -; J gene: TRBJ2-1; clone size: -; CDR3 protein: CASSVVHRRLGNEQFF; CDR3 DNA: TGCGCCAGCAGCGTCGTTCACAGGCGGCTGGGCAATGAGCAGTTCTTC
V gene: TRBV11-1; D gene: TRBD1; J gene: TRBJ1-6; clone size: many; CDR3 protein: CASSPGQGADNSPLHF; CDR3 DNA: TGTGCCAGCAGCCCAGGACAGGGGGCCGATAATTCACCCCTCCACTTT
V gene: TRBV5-1; D gene: TRBD1; J gene: TRBJ1-2; clone size: many; CDR3 protein: CASSLAQSGTGNGYTF; CDR3 DNA: TGCGCCAGCAGCTTGGCGCAATCCGGGACAGGGAATGGCTACACCTTC
V gene: TRBV9; D gene: -; J gene: TRBJ2-7; clone size: many; CDR3 protein: CASSVASGSYEQYF; CDR3 DNA: TGTGCCAGCAGCGTAGCTTCGGGCTCCTACGAGCAGTACTTC
V gene: TRBV19; D gene: -; J gene: TRBJ2-7; clone size: -; CDR3 protein: CASRIYKALCEQYF; CDR3 DNA: TGTGCCAGTAGGATCTACAAAGCCCTCTGCGAGCAGTACTTC
V gene: TRBV6-5; D gene: -; J gene: TRBJ2-4; clone size: many; CDR3 protein: CASSYSIGSLAKNIQYF; CDR3 DNA: TGTGCCAGCAGTTACTCGATAGGCTCCCTAGCCAAAAACATTCAGTACTTC
V gene: TRBV11-2; D gene: TRBD1; J gene: TRBJ2-7; clone size: many; CDR3 protein: CASSSPGRGSGYEQYF; CDR3 DNA: TGTGCCAGCAGCTCCCCGGGCAGGGGGTCGGGGTACGAGCAGTACTTC
V gene: TRBV5-4; D gene: TRBD2; J gene: TRBJ2-5; clone size: few; CDR3 protein: CASSLVGSGRAKETQYF; CDR3 DNA: TGTGCCAGCAGCTTGGTGGGTAGCGGGAGGGCCAAAGAGACCCAGTACTTC
V gene: TRBV6-2/TRBV6-3; D gene: -; J gene: TRBJ1-5; clone size: once; CDR3 protein: CANSLGPAFGGNNQPRHF; CDR3 DNA: TGTGCCAACAGCCTAGGCCCGGCCTTCGGGGGGAACAATCAGCCCCGGCATTTT
V gene: TRBV6-1; D gene: -; J gene: TRBJ1-2; clone size: many; CDR3 protein: CASSEIPERPANGYTF; CDR3 DNA: TGTGCCAGCAGTGAAATTCCAGAGCGACCCGCAAATGGCTACACCTTC
V gene: TRBV11-2; D gene: -; J gene: TRBJ1-3; clone size: many; CDR3 protein: CASSPGNTIYF; CDR3 DNA: TGTGCCAGCAGCCCGGGAAACACCATATATTTT
V gene: TRBV9; D gene: TRBD1; J gene: TRBJ1-2; clone size: many; CDR3 protein: CASSQGDVGNYGYTF; CDR3 DNA: TGTGCCAGCAGCCAGGGGGACGTCGGAAACTATGGCTACACCTTC
V gene: TRBV7-9; D gene: -; J gene: TRBJ1-1; clone size: many; CDR3 protein: CASSPRSSNTEAFF; CDR3 DNA: TGTGCCAGCAGCCCGAGATCATCGAACACTGAAGCTTTCTTT
V gene: TRBV6-1; D gene: -; J gene: TRBJ1-6; clone size: many; CDR3 protein: CASSSPRGGGSPLHF; CDR3 DNA: TGTGCCAGCAGTTCCCCGCGGGGGGGGGGGTCACCCCTCCACTTT
V gene: TRBV5-5; D gene: -; J gene: TRBJ1-5; clone size: -; CDR3 protein: CASSDDMGPTQPQHF; CDR3 DNA: TGTGCCAGCAGCGACGACATGGGCCCCACTCAGCCCCAGCATTTT
V gene: TRBV30; D gene: -; J gene: TRBJ2-1; clone size: many; CDR3 protein: CAWRSIGQGKAEQFF; CDR3 DNA: TGTGCCTGGAGGTCGATAGGGCAGGGGAAGGCTGAGCAGTTCTTC
V gene: TRBV12-3/TRBV12-4; D gene: TRBD2; J gene: TRBJ2-1; clone size: many; CDR3 protein: CASTPRASGSYNEQFF; CDR3 DNA: TGTGCCAGCACCCCCCGGGCTAGCGGGAGTTACAATGAGCAGTTCTTC
V gene: TRBV6-1; D gene: -; J gene: TRBJ2-2; clone size: many; CDR3 protein: CASSKAPTGELFF; CDR3 DNA: TGTGCCAGCAGTAAGGCGCCGACCGGGGAGCTGTTTTTT
V gene: TRBV2; D gene: -; J gene: TRBJ2-3; clone size: many; CDR3 protein: CASRRLSTDTQYF; CDR3 DNA: TGTGCCAGCAGGAGATTAAGCACAGATACGCAGTATTTT
V gene: TRBV28; D gene: TRBD2; J gene: TRBJ2-5; clone size: many; CDR3 protein: CASRPNSGRGETQYF; CDR3 DNA: TGTGCCAGCAGACCCAATAGCGGGAGGGGGGAGACCCAGTACTTC
V gene: TRBV25-1; D gene: TRBD1; J gene: TRBJ2-6; clone size: few; CDR3 protein: CAISQQGAEKRANVLTF; CDR3 DNA: TGTGCCATCAGTCAACAGGGGGCGGAGAAGCGGGCCAACGTCCTGACTTTC
V gene: TRBV7-6; D gene: -; J gene: TRBJ1-1; clone size: -; CDR3 protein: CASSLGGDGEAFF; CDR3 DNA: TGTGCCAGCAGCTTAGGAGGGGATGGTGAAGCTTTCTTT
V gene: TRBV24-1; D gene: TRBD1; J gene: TRBJ2-5; clone size: many; CDR3 protein: CATSEGQGETQYF; CDR3 DNA: TGTGCCACCAGTGAGGGACAGGGAGAGACCCAGTACTTC